This TCR beta chain was captured by sequencing in a study of T cell responses to AZD1222 COVID-19 vaccine. Whole-study results and caveats: Close to half of all spike-specific TCRs reportedly target regions of the variants that are unmutated.

The CDR3 runs to 15 residues. Germline V gene data show CDR1 as SGHVS and CDR2 as FQNEAQ. The V gene lost 1 base and the J gene lost 2 bases, with 10 bases spanning the gap. Within the sample, this clone is large. The antigen is undetermined. Method: immunoSEQ multiplex PCR; TCRdb's copy keeps in-frame clones and lacks some. The sample has roughly 91,000 clones, roughly nine tenths seen once; the top ten hold 2.9%. The chain uses TRBV7-8 and TRBJ2-3; D may be TRBD1 (6 bases). Sequencing used peripheral blood, obtained on day 0 of AZD1222 vaccination. The sequence was obtained from an adult in good health. The CDR3 protein is CASSLGTGLTDTQYF. CDR3 DNA: TGTGCCAGCAGCTTAGGCACAGGGCTCACAGATACGCAGTATTTT.